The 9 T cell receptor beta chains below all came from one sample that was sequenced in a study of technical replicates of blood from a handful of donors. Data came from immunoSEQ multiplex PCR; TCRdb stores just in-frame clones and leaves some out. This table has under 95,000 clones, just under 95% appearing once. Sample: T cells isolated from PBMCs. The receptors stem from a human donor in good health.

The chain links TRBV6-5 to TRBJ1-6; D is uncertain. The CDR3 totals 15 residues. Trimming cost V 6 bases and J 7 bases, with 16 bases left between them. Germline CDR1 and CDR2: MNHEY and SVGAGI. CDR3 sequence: CASRSQSPRNSPLHF. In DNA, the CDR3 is TGTGCCAGCAGATCCCAGAGTCCCAGGAATTCACCCCTCCACTTT.

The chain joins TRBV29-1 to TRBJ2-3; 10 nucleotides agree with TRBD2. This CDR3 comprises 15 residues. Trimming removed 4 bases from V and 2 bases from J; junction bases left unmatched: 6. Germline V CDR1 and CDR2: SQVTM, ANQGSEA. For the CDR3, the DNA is TGCAGCGTTGTGAAACTAGCGGGGTCCACAGATACGCAGTATTTT. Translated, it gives CSVVKLAGSTDTQYF.

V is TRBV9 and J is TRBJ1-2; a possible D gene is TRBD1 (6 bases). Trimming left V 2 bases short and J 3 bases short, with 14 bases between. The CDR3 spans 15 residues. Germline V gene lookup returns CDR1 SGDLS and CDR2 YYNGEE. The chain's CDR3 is CASSVGTLLYYGYTF. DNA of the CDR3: TGTGCCAGCAGCGTCGGGACATTACTTTACTATGGCTACACCTTC.

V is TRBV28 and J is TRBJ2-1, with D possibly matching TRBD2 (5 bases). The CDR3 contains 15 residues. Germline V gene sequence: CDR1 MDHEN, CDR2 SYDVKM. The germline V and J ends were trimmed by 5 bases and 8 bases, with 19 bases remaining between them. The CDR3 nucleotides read TGTGCCAGCAGTACTCTTTCGCTAGCTAAGCATGAGCAGTTCTTC. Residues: CASSTLSLAKHEQFF.

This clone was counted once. Here the CDR3 reads CASSQDISLVSGGGNTIYF. In DNA form, the CDR3 reads TGCGCCAGCAGCCAAGATATCTCCCTGGTCTCGGGGGGAGGAAACACCATATATTTT. This sequence joins TRBV4-1 and TRBJ1-3; D is perhaps TRBD1 (5 bases). Germline CDR1 and CDR2: MGHRA and YSYEKL. The CDR3 totals 19 residues. V was clipped by 0 bases and J by 4 bases, with 22 bases between them.

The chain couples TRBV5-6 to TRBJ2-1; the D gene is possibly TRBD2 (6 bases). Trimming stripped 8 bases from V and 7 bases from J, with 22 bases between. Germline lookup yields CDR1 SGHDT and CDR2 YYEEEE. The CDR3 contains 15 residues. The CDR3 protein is CASLNEEGPRNEQFF. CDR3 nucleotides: TGTGCCAGTTTAAATGAGGAGGGGCCCCGGAATGAGCAGTTCTTC.

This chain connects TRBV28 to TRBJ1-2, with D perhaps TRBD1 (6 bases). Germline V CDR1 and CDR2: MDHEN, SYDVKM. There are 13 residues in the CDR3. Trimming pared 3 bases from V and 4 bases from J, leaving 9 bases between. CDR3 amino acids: CASSFNRVYGYTF. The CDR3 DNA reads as TGTGCCAGCAGTTTCAACAGGGTCTATGGCTACACCTTC.

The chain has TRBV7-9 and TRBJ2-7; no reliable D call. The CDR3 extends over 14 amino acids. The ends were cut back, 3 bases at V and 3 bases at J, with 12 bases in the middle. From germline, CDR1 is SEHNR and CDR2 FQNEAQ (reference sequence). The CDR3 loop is CASSLQYSNYEQYF. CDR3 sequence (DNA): TGTGCCAGCAGCTTGCAGTATTCAAACTACGAGCAGTACTTC.

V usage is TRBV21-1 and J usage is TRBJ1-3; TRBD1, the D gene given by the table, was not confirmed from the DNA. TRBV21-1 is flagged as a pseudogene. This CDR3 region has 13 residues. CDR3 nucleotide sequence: TGTGCCAGCAGCATGGCAGGGGTAAACACCATATATTTT. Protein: CASSMAGVNTIYF.